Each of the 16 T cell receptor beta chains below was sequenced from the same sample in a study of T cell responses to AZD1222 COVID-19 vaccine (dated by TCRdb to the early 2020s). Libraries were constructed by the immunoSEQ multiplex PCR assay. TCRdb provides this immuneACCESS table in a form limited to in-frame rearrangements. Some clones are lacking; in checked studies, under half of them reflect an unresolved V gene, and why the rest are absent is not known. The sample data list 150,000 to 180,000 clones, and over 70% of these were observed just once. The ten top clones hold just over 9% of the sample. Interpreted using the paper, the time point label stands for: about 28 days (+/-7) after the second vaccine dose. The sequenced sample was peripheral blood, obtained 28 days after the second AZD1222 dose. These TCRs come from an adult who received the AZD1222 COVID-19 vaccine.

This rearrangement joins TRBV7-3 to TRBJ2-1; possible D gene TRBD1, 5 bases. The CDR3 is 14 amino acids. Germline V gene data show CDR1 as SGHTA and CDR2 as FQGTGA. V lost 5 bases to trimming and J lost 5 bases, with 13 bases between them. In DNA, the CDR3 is TGTGCCAGCAGCCCCGGTGGGGCACACAATGAGCAGTTCTTC. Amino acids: CASSPGGAHNEQFF.

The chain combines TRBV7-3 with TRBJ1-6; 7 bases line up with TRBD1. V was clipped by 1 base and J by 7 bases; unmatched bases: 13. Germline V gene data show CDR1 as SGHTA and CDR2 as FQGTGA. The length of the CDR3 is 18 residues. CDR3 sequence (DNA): TGTGCCAGCAGCTTAAGGGACAGAGCCCAATCAATAAATTCACCCCTCCACTTT. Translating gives CASSLRDRAQSINSPLHF.

CDR3 residues: CASSLRVTSSYEQYF. CDR3 nucleotides: TGTGCCAGCAGTTTAAGGGTCACCAGCTCCTACGAGCAGTACTTC. The chain recombines TRBV28 with TRBJ2-7; D not resolved. The CDR3 has 15 amino acids. Germline CDR1 is MDHEN and CDR2 is SYDVKM. V was clipped by 2 bases and J by 0 bases, with 11 bases between them.

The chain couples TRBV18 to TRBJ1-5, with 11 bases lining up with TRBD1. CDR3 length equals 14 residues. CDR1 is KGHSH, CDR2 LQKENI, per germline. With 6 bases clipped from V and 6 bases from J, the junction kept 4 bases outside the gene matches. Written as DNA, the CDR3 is TGTGCCAGCTCCCCTGGACAGGGGGCTCAGCCCCAGCATTTT. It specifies CASSPGQGAQPQHF.

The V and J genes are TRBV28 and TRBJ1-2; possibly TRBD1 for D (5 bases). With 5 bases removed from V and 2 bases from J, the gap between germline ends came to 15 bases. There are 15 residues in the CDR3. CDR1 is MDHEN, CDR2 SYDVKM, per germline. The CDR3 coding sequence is TGTGCCAGCAGTATTACTCCGGGGCCCAACTATGGCTACACCTTC. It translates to CASSITPGPNYGYTF.

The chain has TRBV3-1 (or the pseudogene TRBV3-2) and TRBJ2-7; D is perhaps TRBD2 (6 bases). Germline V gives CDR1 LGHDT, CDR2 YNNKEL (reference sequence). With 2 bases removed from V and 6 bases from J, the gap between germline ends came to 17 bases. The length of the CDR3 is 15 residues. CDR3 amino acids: CASSQIDGGAGEQYF. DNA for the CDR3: TGTGCCAGCAGCCAAATAGATGGAGGGGCTGGCGAGCAGTACTTC.

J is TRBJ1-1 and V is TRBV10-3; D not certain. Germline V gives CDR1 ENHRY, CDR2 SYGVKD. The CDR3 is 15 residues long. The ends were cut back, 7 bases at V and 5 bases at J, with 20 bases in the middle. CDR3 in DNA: TGTGCCATCACCCTCACGAAGGGTTTAGGAACTGAAGCTTTCTTT. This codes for CAITLTKGLGTEAFF.

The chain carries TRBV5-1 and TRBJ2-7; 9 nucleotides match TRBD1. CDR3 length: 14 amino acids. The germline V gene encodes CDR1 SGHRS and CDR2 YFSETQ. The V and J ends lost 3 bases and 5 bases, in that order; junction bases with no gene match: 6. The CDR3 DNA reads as TGCGCCAGCAGCTCCGGGACAGGGATCCACGAGCAGTACTTC. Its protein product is CASSSGTGIHEQYF.

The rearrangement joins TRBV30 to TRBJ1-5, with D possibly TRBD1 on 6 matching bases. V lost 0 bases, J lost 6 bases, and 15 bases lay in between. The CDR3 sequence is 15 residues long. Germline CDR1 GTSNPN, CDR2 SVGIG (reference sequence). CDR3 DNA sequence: TGTGCCTGGAGTGTACGATCCAGGGGCGTTCAGCCCCAGCATTTT. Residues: CAWSVRSRGVQPQHF.

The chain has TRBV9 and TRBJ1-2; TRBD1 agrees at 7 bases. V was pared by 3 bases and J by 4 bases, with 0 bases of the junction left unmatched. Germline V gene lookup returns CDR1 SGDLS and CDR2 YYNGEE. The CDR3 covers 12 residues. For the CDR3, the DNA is TGTGCCAGCAGCGGGGACAGCTATGGCTACACCTTC. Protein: CASSGDSYGYTF.

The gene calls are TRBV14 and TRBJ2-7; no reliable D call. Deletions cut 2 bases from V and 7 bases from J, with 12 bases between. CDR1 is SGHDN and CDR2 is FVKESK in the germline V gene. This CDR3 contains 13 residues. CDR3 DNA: TGTGCCAGCAGCCAACTAGGGCTGGGGGAGCAGTACTTC. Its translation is CASSQLGLGEQYF.

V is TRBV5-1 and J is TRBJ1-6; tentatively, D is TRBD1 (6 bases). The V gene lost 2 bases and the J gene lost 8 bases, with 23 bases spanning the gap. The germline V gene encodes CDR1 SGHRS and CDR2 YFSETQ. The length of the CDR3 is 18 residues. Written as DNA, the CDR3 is TGCGCCAGCAGCTTAACCCTTCGGACAGCTTCGGGGTATTCACCCCTCCACTTT. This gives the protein CASSLTLRTASGYSPLHF. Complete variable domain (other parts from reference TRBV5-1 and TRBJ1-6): KAGVTQTPRYLIKTRGQQVTLSCSPISGHRSVSWYQQTPGQGLQFLFEYFSETQRNKGNFPGRFSGRQFSNSRSEMNVSTLELGDSALYLCASSLTLRTASGYSPLHFGNGTRLTVT.

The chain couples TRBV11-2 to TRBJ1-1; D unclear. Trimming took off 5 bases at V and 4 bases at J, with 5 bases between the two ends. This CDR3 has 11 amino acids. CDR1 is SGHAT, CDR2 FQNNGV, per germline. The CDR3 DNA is TGTGCCAGCAGCCCTCTCACTGAAGCTTTCTTT. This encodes CASSPLTEAFF.

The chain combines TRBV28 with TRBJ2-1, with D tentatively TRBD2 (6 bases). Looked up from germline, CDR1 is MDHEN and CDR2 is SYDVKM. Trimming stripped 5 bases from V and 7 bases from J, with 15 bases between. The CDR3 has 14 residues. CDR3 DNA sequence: TGTGCCAGCAGTAGTGGAGGGGAAAGAAATGAGCAGTTCTTC. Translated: CASSSGGERNEQFF.

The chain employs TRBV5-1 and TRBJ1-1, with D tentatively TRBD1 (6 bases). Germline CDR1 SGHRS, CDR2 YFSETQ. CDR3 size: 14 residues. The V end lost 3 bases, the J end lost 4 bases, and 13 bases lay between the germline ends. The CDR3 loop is CASSSSQGSTEAFF. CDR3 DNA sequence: TGCGCCAGCAGCTCGAGCCAGGGGAGCACTGAAGCTTTCTTT.

The CDR3 coding sequence is TGTGCCAGCAGTCGGACAGCAGTAGGTGAAAAACTGTTTTTT. Amino acid sequence: CASSRTAVGEKLFF. This chain joins TRBV5-5 and TRBJ1-4; tentative D call: TRBD1 (6 bases). The length of the CDR3 is 14 residues. Germline CDR1 SGHKS, CDR2 YYEKEE (reference sequence). The V end was cut by 5 bases, the J end by 7 bases, with 15 bases between.